Below, 17 T cell receptor beta chains from the same sample are listed, as sequenced in a study of cytomegalovirus exposure and HLA in healthy donors. Both 60 Vbeta primers and 13 Jbeta primers went into the PCR. TCRdb keeps only in-frame clones here, not all; method: immunoSEQ multiplex PCR. This sample has about 120,000 clones, with 74% found just once. The sequenced sample was PBMCs. The receptors were gathered from a human donor in good health.

The chain employs TRBV6-5 and TRBJ1-2; D remains ambiguous. The CDR3 spans 15 residues. V dropped 7 bases and J dropped 4 bases, with 19 bases sitting between them. The V gene's germline CDR1 is MNHEY and CDR2 SVGAGI. The CDR3 sequence is CASTDPLSGSYGYTF. Here the CDR3 DNA reads TGTGCCAGCACTGATCCTCTTAGCGGCTCCTATGGCTACACCTTC.

The rearrangement joins TRBV5-1 to TRBJ1-1; D gene unclear. Germline-derived CDR1 and CDR2 are SGHRS and YFSETQ. CDR3 length equals 11 residues. Trimming took off 3 bases at V and 5 bases at J, with 5 bases between the two ends. The CDR3 nucleotides read TGCGCCAGCAGCTCGTCGACTGAAGCTTTCTTT. Its translation: CASSSSTEAFF.

The rearrangement joins TRBV5-1 to TRBJ2-7; 8 positions match TRBD2. V gave up 6 bases and J gave up 0 bases; unmatched junction bases: 11. Per germline, CDR1 SGHRS and CDR2 YFSETQ. This CDR3 region has 16 residues. CDR3 sequence reads: CASIPTSGGRSYEQYF. The CDR3 DNA sequence: TGCGCCAGCATCCCGACGTCGGGGGGGCGCTCCTACGAGCAGTACTTC.

The J gene is TRBJ2-2, the V gene TRBV11-3; a weak D match, TRBD1 (8 bases). Between the trimmed V and J ends, which lost 0 bases and 5 bases, there was a span of 13 bases. Germline lookup yields CDR1 SGHNT and CDR2 YENEEA. The length of the CDR3 is 16 residues. In nucleotides, the CDR3 is TGTGCCAGCAGCTTAGATAACAGGGGGGGGACCGGGGAGCTGTTTTTT. It yields the protein CASSLDNRGGTGELFF.

The chain joins TRBV6-4 to TRBJ1-6, with D unresolved. The V gene lost 3 bases and the J gene lost 11 bases, with 11 bases spanning the gap. CDR1 is MRHNA and CDR2 is SNTAGT in the germline V gene. The CDR3 has 13 amino acids. The CDR3 nucleotides are TGTGCCAGCAGTGATTCAGGATTGGCACCCCTCCACTTT. This codes for CASSDSGLAPLHF.

The chain uses TRBV4-3 and TRBJ1-1; perhaps TRBD1 as D (6 bases). The CDR3 is 15 residues long. Trimming removed 3 bases at V and 3 bases at J, with 14 bases between. Per the germline V gene, CDR1 is LGHNA and CDR2 is YSLEER. In nucleotides, the CDR3 is TGCGCCAGCAGCCATTTACAGGGTCGGGACACTGAAGCTTTCTTT. Protein: CASSHLQGRDTEAFF.

V and J are TRBV7-8 and TRBJ2-7; 10 nucleotides agree with TRBD2. V lost 5 bases to trimming and J lost 3 bases; unmatched junction nucleotides: 7. Germline assignment: CDR1 SGHVS and CDR2 FQNEAQ. The CDR3 is 15 residues long. Here the CDR3 reads CASSRIAGGVYEQYF. Here the CDR3 DNA reads TGTGCCAGCAGCCGAATAGCGGGAGGAGTCTACGAGCAGTACTTC.

V is TRBV29-1 and J is TRBJ1-2; 9 nucleotides match TRBD1. There are 14 residues in the CDR3. Germline CDR1 reads SQVTM; CDR2 reads ANQGSEA. Losses at the gene ends were 4 bases for V and 8 bases for J; bases not matched to a gene: 11. The CDR3 region is CSVVGTQGAAGYTF. In DNA, the CDR3 is TGCAGCGTTGTGGGAACACAGGGGGCCGCGGGCTACACCTTC. The entire variable domain, with the rest obtained from reference TRBV29-1 and TRBJ1-2, is as follows: SAVISQKPSRDICQRGTSLTIQCQVDSQVTMMFWYRQQPGQSLTLIATANQGSEATYESGFVIDKFPISRPNLTFSTLTVSNMSPEDSSIYLCSVVGTQGAAGYTFGSGTRLTVV.

The chain is built from TRBV5-4 and TRBJ2-5; 12 nucleotides line up with TRBD2. Losses at the gene ends were 4 bases for V and 5 bases for J; bases not matched to a gene: 12. This CDR3 comprises 17 residues. Germline CDR1 reads SGHNT; CDR2 reads YYREEE (reference sequence). The CDR3 DNA follows: TGTGCCAGCAGCCCAGGGACTAGCGGGCGATTTGGGGAGACCCAGTACTTC. Protein: CASSPGTSGRFGETQYF.

The rearrangement uses TRBV19 and TRBJ1-5; no clear D gene. Trimming took 3 bases from V and 11 from J, leaving 17 bases between them. The CDR3 contains 14 residues. From germline, CDR1 is LNHDA and CDR2 SQIVND (reference sequence). CDR3 in amino acids: CASSIGRVRRAQHF. DNA of the CDR3: TGTGCCAGTAGTATTGGACGGGTCCGGAGGGCCCAGCATTTT.

The chain recombines TRBV28 with TRBJ1-2; the D is unclear. The V end lost 4 bases, the J end lost 2 bases, and 5 bases lay between the germline ends. Germline CDR1 is MDHEN and CDR2 is SYDVKM. This CDR3 contains 12 residues. CDR3 DNA sequence: TGTGCCAGCAGTTCAGTAAACTATGGCTACACCTTC. Its protein product is CASSSVNYGYTF.

The J gene is TRBJ2-5, the V gene TRBV5-4; 16 bases are a match to TRBD2. Germline CDR1 is SGHNT and CDR2 is YYREEE (reference sequence). V was pared by 4 bases and J by 4 bases, with 7 bases of the junction left unmatched. The CDR3 extends over 17 amino acids. CDR3 DNA: TGTGCCAGCAGCGGAGGGGGACTAGCGGGAGGGGTAGAGACCCAGTACTTC. Protein: CASSGGGLAGGVETQYF.

The genes are TRBV13 and TRBJ1-2, with 9 bases fitting TRBD1. The V gene's germline CDR1 is PRHDT and CDR2 FYEKMQ (reference sequence). J lost 4 bases, V lost 5 bases, and 5 bases had no gene match. The CDR3 has 14 residues. The CDR3 bases are TGTGCCAGCAGCCCGGGGGACAGGGTCTATGGCTACACCTTC. It specifies CASSPGDRVYGYTF.

V and J are TRBV13 and TRBJ2-4; D not resolved. This CDR3 comprises 13 residues. The germline V and J ends were trimmed by 5 bases and 1 base, with 6 bases remaining between them. Looked up from germline, CDR1 is PRHDT and CDR2 is FYEKMQ (reference sequence). DNA for the CDR3: TGTGCCAGCAGCCCCGGGGCCAAAAACATTCAGTACTTC. Its translation is CASSPGAKNIQYF.

The chain employs TRBV11-2 and TRBJ2-2; weak D call: TRBD1 (5 bases). The CDR3 contains 14 residues. V was trimmed by 3 bases and J by 3 bases, leaving 8 bases between them. Germline CDR1 reads SGHAT; CDR2 reads FQNNGV. The CDR3 DNA reads as TGTGCCAGCAGCTTCGACAGTTACACCGGGGAGCTGTTTTTT. Its translation: CASSFDSYTGELFF.

The CDR3, as DNA: TGCGCCAGCAGCTTGGGGTCGGCCCCGGCGGATTATATATATGGCTACACCTTC. Translating gives CASSLGSAPADYIYGYTF. This rearrangement joins TRBV5-1 to TRBJ1-2; D call uncertain. CDR1 is SGHRS and CDR2 is YFSETQ in the germline V gene. The CDR3 runs to 18 residues. V was pared by 0 bases and J by 5 bases, with 23 bases between.

The chain has TRBV19 and TRBJ2-7; TRBD1 matches 9 bases. V was clipped by 4 bases and J by 6 bases; unmatched bases: 7. This CDR3 is 14 amino acids long. Germline V gene lookup returns CDR1 LNHDA and CDR2 SQIVND (reference sequence). The CDR3 nucleotides read TGTGCCAGTAGTAGCCCTGTACAGGGGGCCGAGCAGTACTTC. Amino acids: CASSSPVQGAEQYF.